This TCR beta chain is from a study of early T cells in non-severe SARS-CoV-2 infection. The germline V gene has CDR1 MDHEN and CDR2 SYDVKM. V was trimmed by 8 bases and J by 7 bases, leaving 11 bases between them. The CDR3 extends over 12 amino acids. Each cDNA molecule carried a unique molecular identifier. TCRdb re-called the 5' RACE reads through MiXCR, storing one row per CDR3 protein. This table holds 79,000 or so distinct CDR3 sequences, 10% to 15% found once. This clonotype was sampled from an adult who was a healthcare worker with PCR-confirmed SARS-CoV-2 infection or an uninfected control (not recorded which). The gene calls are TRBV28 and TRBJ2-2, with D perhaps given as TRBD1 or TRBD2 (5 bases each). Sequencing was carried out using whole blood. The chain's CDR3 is CASSLGDGELFF. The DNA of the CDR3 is TGTGCCAGCTCGCTGGGGGACGGGGAGCTGTTTTTT.